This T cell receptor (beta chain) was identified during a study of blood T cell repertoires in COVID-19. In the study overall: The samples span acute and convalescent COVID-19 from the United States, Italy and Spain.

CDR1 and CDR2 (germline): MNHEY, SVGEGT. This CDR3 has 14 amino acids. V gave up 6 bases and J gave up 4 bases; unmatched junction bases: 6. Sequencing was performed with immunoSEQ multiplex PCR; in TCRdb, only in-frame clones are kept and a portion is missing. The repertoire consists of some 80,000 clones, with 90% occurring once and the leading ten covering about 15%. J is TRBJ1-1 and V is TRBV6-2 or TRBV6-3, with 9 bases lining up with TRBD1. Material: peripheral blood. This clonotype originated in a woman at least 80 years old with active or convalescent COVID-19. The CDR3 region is CASSFDRGTTEAFF. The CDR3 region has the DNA TGTGCCAGCAGCTTCGACAGGGGGACCACTGAAGCTTTCTTT.